The 3 T cell receptor beta chains listed next were all sequenced from one sample in a study of blood T cell repertoires in COVID-19. The table came from immunoSEQ multiplex PCR; TCRdb's copy has only in-frame clones and leaves some out. Among 220,000 or so clones listed, 65% to 85% were seen once. The sequenced sample was PBMCs or T cells enriched from blood (not recorded which). The receptors here all came from a woman aged 40 to 55 who had recovered from COVID-19.

The chain links TRBV24-1 to TRBJ2-7; D ambiguous. The V gene lost 3 bases and the J gene lost 2 bases, with 16 bases spanning the gap. Looked up from germline, CDR1 is KGHDR and CDR2 is SFDVKD. There are 16 residues in the CDR3. The CDR3 reads CATSDLRGPRTYEQYV. CDR3 DNA: TGTGCCACCAGTGATCTTCGAGGCCCGCGGACCTACGAGCAGTACGTC.

The chain employs TRBV25-1 and TRBJ2-7; unclear D gene. Germline V CDR1 and CDR2: MGHDK, SYGVNS. Between the trimmed V and J ends, which lost 2 bases and 0 bases, there was a span of 5 bases. The CDR3 length is 13 residues. CDR3 nucleotides: TGTGCCAGCAGTGAAAGCCACTCCTACGAGCAGTACTTC. As protein: CASSESHSYEQYF.

The V call is TRBV5-1, the J call TRBJ2-1, with 14 bases fitting TRBD2. Germline V lookup: CDR1 SGHRS, CDR2 YFSETQ. The CDR3 has 16 residues. Trimming cost V 4 bases and J 6 bases; bases outside gene matches: 6. The CDR3 coding sequence is TGCGCCAGCAGCGTGACTAGCGGGAGGGCCTTCAATGAGCAGTTCTTC. It is translated as CASSVTSGRAFNEQFF.